A single sample is the source of the 22 T cell receptor beta chains below, sequenced in a study of blood T cells in healthy people across ages. With a J-beta primer mix and a sample-barcoded 5' primer, a second PCR ran about 7 to 11 cycles. TCRdb processed the 5' RACE reads anew with MiXCR; each CDR3 protein has one entry. This sample has approximately 780,000 distinct CDR3 sequences; under 30% occur once, and the top ten carry 3%. The same specimen was also included in a second study, on T cells of mothers and their children.

Specimen: blood. All receptors come from a boy aged 5-17 years in good health.

The rearrangement joins TRBV30 to TRBJ1-3; 7 bases line up with TRBD1. This CDR3 is built from 15 residues. V was pared by 3 bases and J by 4 bases, with 9 bases of the junction left unmatched. Germline-derived CDR1 and CDR2 are GTSNPN and SVGIG (reference sequence). The CDR3: CAWRPQGIRGNTIYF. DNA for the CDR3: TGTGCCTGGAGACCACAGGGGATAAGGGGAAACACCATATATTTT.

V usage is TRBV6-2 or TRBV6-3 and J usage is TRBJ1-1, with D maybe TRBD1 (6 bases). This CDR3 is built from 15 residues. Germline CDR1 MNHEY, CDR2 SVGEGT. V was cut by 2 bases and J by 1 base, with 11 bases left in between. DNA for the CDR3: TGTGCCAGCAGTTACGGGGGGGCAGAGAACACTGAAGCTTTCTTT. This encodes CASSYGGAENTEAFF.

The CDR3 DNA sequence: TGCGCCAGCAGCTTCGGAACGAATGGCCCTCAAGAGACCCAGTACTTC. It specifies CASSFGTNGPQETQYF. The chain carries TRBV5-1 and TRBJ2-5; unclear D gene. CDR1 is SGHRS, CDR2 YFSETQ, per germline. Trimming left V 2 bases short and J 2 bases short, with 16 bases between. CDR3 length: 16 residues.

The sample holds a few counts of this clonotype. The chain links TRBV6-5 to TRBJ2-7, with 9 bases identical to TRBD1. The germline V gene encodes CDR1 MNHEY and CDR2 SVGAGI. The CDR3 covers 13 residues. Germline trimming cut 11 bases from V and 5 bases from J; bases unmatched to any gene: 10. CDR3 amino acids: CAGSKDRGHEQYF. The CDR3 DNA is TGTGCCGGCTCGAAGGACAGGGGCCACGAGCAGTACTTC.

The chain is built from TRBV12-3 or TRBV12-4 and TRBJ1-1; 10 positions agree with TRBD1. The CDR3 contains 14 residues. With V trimmed by 6 bases and J by 3 bases, 4 bases remained unmatched. The CDR3 DNA reads as TGTGCCAGCAGAAGACAGGGGGCGGACACTGAAGCTTTCTTT. It is translated as CASRRQGADTEAFF.

This clonotype was detected only a few times. V is TRBV29-1 and J is TRBJ1-4; D is perhaps TRBD1 (6 bases). This CDR3 region has 12 residues. The germline V and J ends were trimmed by 7 bases and 8 bases, with 14 bases remaining between them. The V gene's germline CDR1 is SQVTM and CDR2 ANQGSEA. CDR3 residues: CSAVGGREKLFF. Written as DNA, the CDR3 is TGCAGCGCCGTCGGGGGCAGGGAAAAACTGTTTTTT.

This chain joins TRBV15 and TRBJ1-3; D perhaps matches TRBD1 (5 bases). V lost 0 bases and J lost 3, with 12 bases in between. The CDR3 contains 16 residues. Germline lookup yields CDR1 LNHNV and CDR2 YYDKDF (reference sequence). The CDR3 here is CATSREGGVGGNTIYF. CDR3 DNA: TGTGCCACCAGCAGAGAGGGGGGTGTCGGTGGAAACACCATATATTTT.

This clonotype has only a few counts. The chain recombines TRBV5-1 with TRBJ1-1; 7 bases line up with TRBD1. Germline trimming cut 6 bases from V and 1 base from J; bases unmatched to any gene: 3. In germline, CDR1 is SGHRS, CDR2 YFSETQ. The CDR3 spans 13 residues. The CDR3 DNA is TGCGCCAGCACCGGGACAGCGAACACTGAAGCTTTCTTT. Residues: CASTGTANTEAFF.

Only a few counts were recorded for this clonotype. This chain joins TRBV5-1 and TRBJ2-5, with D possibly being TRBD2 (6 bases). TRBJ2-1 matches the DNA end more closely, so the J call is doubtful. The V gene's germline CDR1 is SGHRS and CDR2 YFSETQ. The CDR3 is 13 residues long. The CDR3 nucleotides read TGCGCCAGCAGCTTGGATGGGGGGAATGAGCAGTTCTTC. Protein product: CASSLDGGNEQFF.

The chain has TRBV9 and TRBJ1-1; tentatively, D is TRBD1 (6 bases). The CDR3 has 17 amino acids. The V and J ends lost 4 bases and 5 bases respectively, with 24 bases between them. Looked up from germline, CDR1 is SGDLS and CDR2 is YYNGEE. CDR3 DNA sequence: TGTGCCAGCAGCCCCCGACAGGTCTTAAGGGGGTTGACTGAAGCTTTCTTT. It yields the protein CASSPRQVLRGLTEAFF.

This clonotype was picked up a small number of times. CDR3 bases: TGTGCCAGCTGCCAGGACGGGTACCAAGAGACCCAGTACTTC. This sequence encodes CASCQDGYQETQYF. V and J are TRBV2 and TRBJ2-5; D remains unclear. The CDR3 length is 14 residues. From germline, CDR1 is SNHLY and CDR2 FYNNEI. Trimming left V 8 bases short and J 0 bases short, with 13 bases between.

On this clonotype: A junction boundary mismatches the germline segment, possibly from a read error. The chain employs TRBV20-1 and TRBJ2-5; D is possibly TRBD1 (5 bases). Per germline, CDR1 DFQATT and CDR2 SNEGSKA (reference sequence). The CDR3 runs 12 residues. The CDR3 DNA is TGCAGTGCTAACGACATACAGGAGACCCAGTGCTTC. Its protein product is CSANDIQETQCF.

This clonotype was detected only a few times. The gene calls are TRBV6-2 or TRBV6-3 and TRBJ2-5; TRBD1 matches at 8 bases. This CDR3 spans 14 amino acids. The germline gives CDR1 MNHEY, CDR2 SVGEGT. Unmatched junction bases numbered 5, after V lost 2 bases and J lost 6 bases. The CDR3 DNA reads as TGTGCCAGCAGTTACGCCAGGGGGCTACAGACCCAGTACTTC. This codes for CASSYARGLQTQYF.

This clonotype was picked up a small number of times. The V gene is TRBV28, the J gene TRBJ1-5; tentative D call: TRBD1 (6 bases). V was pared by 6 bases and J by 0 bases, with 15 bases between. CDR3 length: 16 amino acids. The V gene's germline CDR1 is MDHEN and CDR2 SYDVKM. The CDR3 protein is CASRLGGIYSNQPQHF. CDR3 sequence (DNA): TGTGCCAGCAGATTAGGGGGGATCTATAGCAATCAGCCCCAGCATTTT.

This sequence joins TRBV6-5 and TRBJ1-2; perhaps TRBD1 as D (5 bases). This CDR3 is built from 15 residues. Trimming left V 6 bases short and J 4 bases short, with 18 bases between. In germline, CDR1 is MNHEY, CDR2 SVGAGI. CDR3 nucleotides: TGTGCCAGCAGACTACGATGGGACGGACGCTATGGCTACACCTTC. This encodes CASRLRWDGRYGYTF.

There are a few counts of this clonotype. The V and J genes are TRBV7-3 and TRBJ2-6, with D possibly being TRBD2 (6 bases). V lost 5 bases and J 0 bases, leaving 14 bases between the germline ends. From germline, CDR1 is SGHTA and CDR2 FQGTGA. The CDR3 length is 17 residues. CDR3 nucleotides: TGTGCCAGCAGCCTGCGGGGATTAAACTCTGGGGCCAACGTCCTGACTTTC. Translated, it gives CASSLRGLNSGANVLTF. Full variable domain (remainder filled in from reference TRBV7-3 and TRBJ2-6): GAGVSQTPSNKVTEKGKYVELRCDPISGHTALYWYRQSLGQGPEFLIYFQGTGAADDSGLPNDRFFAVRPEGSVSTLKIQRTERGDSAVYLCASSLRGLNSGANVLTFGAGSRLTVL.

The J gene is TRBJ1-3, the V gene TRBV6-5; tentatively, D is TRBD1 (5 bases). The CDR3 is 15 residues long. CDR1 and CDR2 from the germline V gene are MNHEY and SVGAGI. V was shortened by 2 bases and J by 4 bases, with 12 bases between the two germline ends. This CDR3 is CASSYTRASGNTIYF. The CDR3 DNA follows: TGTGCCAGCAGTTACACCAGGGCTTCGGGAAACACCATATATTTT.

This clonotype was counted a few times. The rearrangement joins TRBV29-1 to TRBJ2-7; 7 positions match TRBD1. The J call may be incorrect, as the DNA end agrees better with TRBJ2-1. From germline, CDR1 is SQVTM and CDR2 ANQGSEA. The CDR3 consists of 13 residues. The CDR3 loop reads CSVARDRHNEQFF. Written as DNA, the CDR3 is TGCAGCGTTGCAAGGGACAGACATAATGAGCAGTTCTTC.

The chain carries TRBV5-1 and TRBJ2-1; a possible D gene is TRBD2 (5 bases). The CDR3 extends over 14 amino acids. The germline V and J ends were trimmed by 5 bases and 0 bases, with 9 bases remaining between them. CDR1 is SGHRS, CDR2 YFSETQ, per germline. The CDR3 DNA reads TGCGCCAGCAGGTTTGGGAGCTCCTACAATGAGCAGTTCTTC. Its translation is CASRFGSSYNEQFF.

The CDR3 bases are TGCGCCAGCAACACTGGGGGACTCCCGAGGTGGGAGACCCAGTACTTC. This sequence encodes CASNTGGLPRWETQYF. J is TRBJ2-5 and V is TRBV5-1, with a possible D match to TRBD2 (6 bases). Germline assignment: CDR1 SGHRS and CDR2 YFSETQ. The CDR3 is 16 amino acids. V was shortened by 6 bases and J by 5 bases, with 23 bases between the two germline ends.

The V call is TRBV11-3, the J call TRBJ2-5; TRBD2 might be the D (6 bases). The J call may be mistaken, given a closer DNA end match to TRBJ2-1. CDR1 is SGHNT, CDR2 YENEEA, per germline. CDR3 length: 12 amino acids. CDR3 coding DNA: TGTGCCAGCAGCTTTGGGACTGGATTGCAGTTCTTC. Translation: CASSFGTGLQFF.

Ten or more counts support this clonotype. The chain couples TRBV7-9 to TRBJ2-6, with 7 bases identical to TRBD1. With 5 bases clipped from V and 2 bases from J, the junction kept 0 bases outside the gene matches. The germline V gene has CDR1 SEHNR and CDR2 FQNEAQ (reference sequence). CDR3 length equals 14 residues. Here the CDR3 reads CASSQGAGANVLTF. The CDR3 DNA reads as TGTGCCAGCAGCCAGGGGGCTGGGGCCAACGTCCTGACTTTC.